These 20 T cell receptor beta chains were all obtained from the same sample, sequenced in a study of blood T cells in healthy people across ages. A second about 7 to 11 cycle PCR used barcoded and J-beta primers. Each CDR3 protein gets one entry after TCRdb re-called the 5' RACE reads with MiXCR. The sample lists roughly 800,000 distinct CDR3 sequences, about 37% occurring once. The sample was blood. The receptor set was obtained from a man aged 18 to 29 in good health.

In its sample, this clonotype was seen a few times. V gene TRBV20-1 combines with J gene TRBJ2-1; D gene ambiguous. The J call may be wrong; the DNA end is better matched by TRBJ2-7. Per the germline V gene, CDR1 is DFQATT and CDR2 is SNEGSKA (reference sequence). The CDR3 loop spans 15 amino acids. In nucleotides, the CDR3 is TGCAGTGCTACCGCCGATTGGGGAACCTACAATGAGCAGTACTTC. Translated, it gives CSATADWGTYNEQYF.

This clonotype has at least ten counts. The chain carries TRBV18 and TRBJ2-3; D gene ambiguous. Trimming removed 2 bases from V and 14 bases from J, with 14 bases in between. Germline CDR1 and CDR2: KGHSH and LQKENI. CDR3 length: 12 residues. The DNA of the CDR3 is TGTGCCAGCTCACCATCCGATCTCAAGTGGTATTTT. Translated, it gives CASSPSDLKWYF.

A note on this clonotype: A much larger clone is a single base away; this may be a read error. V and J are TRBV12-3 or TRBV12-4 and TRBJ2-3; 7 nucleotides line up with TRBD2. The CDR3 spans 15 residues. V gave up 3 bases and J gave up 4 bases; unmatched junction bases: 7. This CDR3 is CASSFSSGDADTQYF. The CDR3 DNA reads TGTGCCAGCAGTTTTTCCAGCGGGGACGCAGATACGCAGTATTTT.

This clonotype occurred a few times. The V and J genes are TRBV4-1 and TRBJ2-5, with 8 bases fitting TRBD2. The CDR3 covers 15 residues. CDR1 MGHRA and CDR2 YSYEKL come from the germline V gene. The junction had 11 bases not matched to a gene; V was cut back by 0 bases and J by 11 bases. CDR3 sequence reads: CASSQEGLENNEQYF. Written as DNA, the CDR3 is TGCGCCAGCAGCCAAGAGGGACTAGAAAACAATGAGCAGTACTTC.

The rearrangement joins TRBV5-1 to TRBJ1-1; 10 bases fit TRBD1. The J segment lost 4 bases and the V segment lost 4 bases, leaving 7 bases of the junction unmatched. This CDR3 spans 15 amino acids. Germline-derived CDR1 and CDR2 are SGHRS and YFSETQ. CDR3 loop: CASSPEGTGVTEAFF. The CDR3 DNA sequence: TGCGCCAGCAGCCCGGAAGGGACAGGGGTCACTGAAGCTTTCTTT.

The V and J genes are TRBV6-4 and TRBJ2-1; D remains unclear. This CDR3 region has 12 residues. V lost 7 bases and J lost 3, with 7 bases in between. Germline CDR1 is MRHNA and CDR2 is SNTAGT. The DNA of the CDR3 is TGTGCCAGCAAGGGATACTACAATGAGCAGTTCTTC. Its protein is CASKGYYNEQFF.

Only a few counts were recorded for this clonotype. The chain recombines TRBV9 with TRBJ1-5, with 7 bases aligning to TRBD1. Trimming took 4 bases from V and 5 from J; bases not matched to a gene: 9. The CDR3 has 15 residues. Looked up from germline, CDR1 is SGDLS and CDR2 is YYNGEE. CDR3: CASSFTGAPDQPQHF. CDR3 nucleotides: TGTGCCAGCAGCTTTACAGGGGCCCCCGATCAGCCCCAGCATTTT.

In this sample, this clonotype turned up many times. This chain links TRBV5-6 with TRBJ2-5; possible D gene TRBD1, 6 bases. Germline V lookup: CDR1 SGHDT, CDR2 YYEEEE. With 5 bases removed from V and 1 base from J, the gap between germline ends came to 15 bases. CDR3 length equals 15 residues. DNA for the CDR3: TGTGCCAGCAGTCTGCCACAGGGAACCCAAGAGACCCAGTACTTC. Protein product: CASSLPQGTQETQYF.

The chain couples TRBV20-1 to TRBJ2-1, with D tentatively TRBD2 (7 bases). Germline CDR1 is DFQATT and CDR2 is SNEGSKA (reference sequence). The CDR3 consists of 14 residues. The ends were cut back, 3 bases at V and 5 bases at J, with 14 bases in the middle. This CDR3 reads CSASPGGLHNEQFF. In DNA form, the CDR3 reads TGCAGTGCTAGTCCGGGGGGCCTCCACAATGAGCAGTTCTTC.

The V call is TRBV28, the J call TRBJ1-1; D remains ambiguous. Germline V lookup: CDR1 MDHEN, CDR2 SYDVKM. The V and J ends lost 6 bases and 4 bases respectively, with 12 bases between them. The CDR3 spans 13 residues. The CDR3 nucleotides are TGTGCCAGCAGGTCCCATCCGGGCACTGAAGCTTTCTTT. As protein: CASRSHPGTEAFF.

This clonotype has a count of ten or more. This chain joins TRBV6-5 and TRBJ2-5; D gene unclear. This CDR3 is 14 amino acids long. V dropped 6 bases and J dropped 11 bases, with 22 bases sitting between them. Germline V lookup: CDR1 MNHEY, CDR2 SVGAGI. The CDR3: CASSSTFPDRRQYF. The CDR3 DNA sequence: TGTGCCAGCAGCTCTACCTTTCCTGATCGACGGCAGTACTTC.

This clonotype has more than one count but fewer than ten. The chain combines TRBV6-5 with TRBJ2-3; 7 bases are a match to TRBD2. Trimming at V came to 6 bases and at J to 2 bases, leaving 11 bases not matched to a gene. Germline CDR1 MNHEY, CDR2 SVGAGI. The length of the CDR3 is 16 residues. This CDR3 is CASSFRTSPNTDTQYF. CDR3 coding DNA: TGTGCCAGCAGCTTTCGGACTAGTCCGAACACAGATACGCAGTATTTT.

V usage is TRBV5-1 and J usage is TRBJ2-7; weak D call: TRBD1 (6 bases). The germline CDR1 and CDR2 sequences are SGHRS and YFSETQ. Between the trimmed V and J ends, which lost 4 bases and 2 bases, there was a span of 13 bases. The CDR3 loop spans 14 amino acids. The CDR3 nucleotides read TGCGCCAGCAGCGAGGACAGTCTCCCCTACGAGCAGTACTTC. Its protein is CASSEDSLPYEQYF.

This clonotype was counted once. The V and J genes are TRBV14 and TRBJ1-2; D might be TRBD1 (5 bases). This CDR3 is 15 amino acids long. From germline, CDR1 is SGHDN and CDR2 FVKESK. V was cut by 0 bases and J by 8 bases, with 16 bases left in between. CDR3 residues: CASSQDVSRGGGYTF. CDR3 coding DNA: TGTGCCAGCAGCCAAGATGTGAGTAGGGGAGGCGGCTACACCTTC.

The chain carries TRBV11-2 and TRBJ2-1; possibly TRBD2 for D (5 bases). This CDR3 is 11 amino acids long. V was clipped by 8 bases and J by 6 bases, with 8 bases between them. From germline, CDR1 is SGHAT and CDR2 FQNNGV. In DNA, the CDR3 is TGTGCCAGCTTGGGGAGCAATGAGCAGTTCTTC. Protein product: CASLGSNEQFF.

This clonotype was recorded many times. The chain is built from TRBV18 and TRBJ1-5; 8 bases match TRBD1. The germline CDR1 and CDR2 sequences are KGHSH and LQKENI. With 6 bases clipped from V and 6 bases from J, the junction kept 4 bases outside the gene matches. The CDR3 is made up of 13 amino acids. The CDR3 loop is CASSQGAGQPQHF. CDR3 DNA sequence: TGTGCCAGCTCCCAGGGGGCAGGTCAGCCCCAGCATTTT. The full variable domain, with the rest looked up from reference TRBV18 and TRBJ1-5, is NAGVMQNPRHLVRRRGQEARLRCSPMKGHSHVYWYRQLPEEGLKFMVYLQKENIIDESGMPKERFSAEFPKEGPSILRIQQVVRGDSAAYFCASSQGAGQPQHFGDGTRLSIL.

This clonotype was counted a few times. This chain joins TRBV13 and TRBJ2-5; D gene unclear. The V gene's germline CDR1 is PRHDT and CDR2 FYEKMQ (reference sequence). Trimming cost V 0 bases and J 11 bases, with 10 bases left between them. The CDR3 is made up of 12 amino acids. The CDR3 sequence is CASSLGLAVQYF. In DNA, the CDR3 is TGTGCCAGCAGCTTAGGCCTGGCAGTGCAGTACTTC.

The CDR3 loop is CASSPGRAADTQYF. The CDR3 nucleotides are TGTGCCAGCAGCCCGGGGAGAGCGGCAGATACGCAGTATTTT. The chain uses TRBV4-2 and TRBJ2-3, with a tentative D call TRBD2 (5 bases). Germline CDR1 LGHNA, CDR2 YNFKEQ. Deletions cut 4 bases from V and 4 bases from J, with 12 bases between. There are 14 residues in the CDR3.

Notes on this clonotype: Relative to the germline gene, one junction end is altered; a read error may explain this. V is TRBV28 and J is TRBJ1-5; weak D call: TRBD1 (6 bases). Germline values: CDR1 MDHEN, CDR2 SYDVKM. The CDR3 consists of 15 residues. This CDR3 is CASSRGGQTNHPQHF. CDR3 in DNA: TGTGCCAGCAGCAGGGGAGGACAAACCAATCATCCCCAGCATTTT.

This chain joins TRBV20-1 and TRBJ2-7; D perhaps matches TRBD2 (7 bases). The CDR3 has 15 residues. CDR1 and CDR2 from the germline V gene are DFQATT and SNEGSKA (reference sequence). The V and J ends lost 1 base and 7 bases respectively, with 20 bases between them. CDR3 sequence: CSARGGGAPPNEQYF. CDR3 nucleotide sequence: TGCAGTGCTAGAGGTGGGGGGGCCCCTCCCAATGAGCAGTACTTC.